A single T cell receptor (beta chain) is shown here with its context. Its antigen is unidentified. The data derive from a study of T cells in Graves' hyperthyroidism and ophthalmopathy. General study points: Appearing also in blood were most of the thyroid clonotypes expanded above 0.001. Before onset, ophthalmopathy was predicted by the model a median around 6.2 months earlier.

Uncontrolled infection, other autoimmune disease, pregnancy and lactation each barred patients from inclusion. RNA transcripts were the template for amplifying TCR beta CDR3 regions. The HTBI set primed first-round TCR CDR3 RT-PCR. TCRdb redid the calling of the multiplex PCR reads with MiXCR, one entry per CDR3 protein. The sample lists about 560,000 distinct CDR3 sequences, approximately 15% occurring once. Material: blood. The TCR sequence derives from a young woman with Graves' hyperthyroidism.

CDR3 sequence: CSARDRVLWSDYGYTF. The DNA for the CDR3 is TGCAGTGCTAGAGATCGCGTCCTTTGGAGCGACTATGGCTACACCTTC. V gene TRBV20-1 combines with J gene TRBJ1-2; D uncertain. The CDR3 loop spans 16 amino acids. The germline V and J ends were trimmed by 0 bases and 3 bases, with 17 bases remaining between them. The germline gives CDR1 DFQATT, CDR2 SNEGSKA (reference sequence).